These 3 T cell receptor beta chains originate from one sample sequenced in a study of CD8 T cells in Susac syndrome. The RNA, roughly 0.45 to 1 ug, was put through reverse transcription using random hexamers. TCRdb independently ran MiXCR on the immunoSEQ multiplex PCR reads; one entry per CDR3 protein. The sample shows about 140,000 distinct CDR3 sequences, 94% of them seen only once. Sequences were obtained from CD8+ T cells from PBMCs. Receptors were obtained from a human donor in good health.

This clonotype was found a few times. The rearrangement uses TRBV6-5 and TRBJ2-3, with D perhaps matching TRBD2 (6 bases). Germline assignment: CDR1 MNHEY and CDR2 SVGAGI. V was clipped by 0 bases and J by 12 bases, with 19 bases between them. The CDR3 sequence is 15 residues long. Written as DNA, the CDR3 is TGTGCCAGCAGTTACTCCCTGAATAGCGGACTCAATCAGTATTTT. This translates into CASSYSLNSGLNQYF.

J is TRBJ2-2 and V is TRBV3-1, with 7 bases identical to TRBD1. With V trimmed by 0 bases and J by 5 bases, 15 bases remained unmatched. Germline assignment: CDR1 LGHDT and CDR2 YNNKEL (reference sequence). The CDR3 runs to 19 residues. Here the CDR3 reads CASSQERPGQSLGTGELFF. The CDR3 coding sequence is TGTGCCAGCAGCCAAGAACGGCCGGGACAGTCGTTGGGAACCGGGGAGCTGTTTTTT.

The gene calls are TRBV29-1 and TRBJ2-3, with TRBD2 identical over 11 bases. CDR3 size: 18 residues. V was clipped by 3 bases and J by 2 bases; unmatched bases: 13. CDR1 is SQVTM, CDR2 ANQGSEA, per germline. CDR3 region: CSVEVAGGLEGFTDTQYF. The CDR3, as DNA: TGCAGCGTTGAGGTAGCGGGAGGGCTTGAAGGTTTCACAGATACGCAGTATTTT.